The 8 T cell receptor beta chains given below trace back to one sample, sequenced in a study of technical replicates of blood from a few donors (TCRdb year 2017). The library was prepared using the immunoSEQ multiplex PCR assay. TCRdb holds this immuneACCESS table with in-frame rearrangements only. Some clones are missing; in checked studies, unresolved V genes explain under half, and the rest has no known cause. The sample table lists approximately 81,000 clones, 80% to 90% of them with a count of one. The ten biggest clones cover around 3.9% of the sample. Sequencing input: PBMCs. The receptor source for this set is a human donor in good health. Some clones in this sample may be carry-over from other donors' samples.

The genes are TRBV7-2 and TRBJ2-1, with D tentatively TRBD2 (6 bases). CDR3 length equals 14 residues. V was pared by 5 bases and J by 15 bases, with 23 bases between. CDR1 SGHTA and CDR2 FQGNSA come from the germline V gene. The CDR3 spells CASSGLRGPAGRFF. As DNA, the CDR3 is TGTGCCAGCAGCGGTCTGCGGGGCCCGGCCGGTCGGTTCTTC.

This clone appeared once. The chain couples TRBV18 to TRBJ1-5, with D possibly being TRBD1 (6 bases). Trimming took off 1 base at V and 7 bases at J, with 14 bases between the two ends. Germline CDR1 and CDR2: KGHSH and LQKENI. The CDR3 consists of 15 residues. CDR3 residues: CASSPRREQGQPQHF. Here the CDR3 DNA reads TGTGCCAGCTCACCACGTAGGGAGCAGGGGCAGCCCCAGCATTTT. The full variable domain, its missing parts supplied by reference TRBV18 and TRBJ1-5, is NAGVMQNPRHLVRRRGQEARLRCSPMKGHSHVYWYRQLPEEGLKFMVYLQKENIIDESGMPKERFSAEFPKEGPSILRIQQVVRGDSAAYFCASSPRREQGQPQHFGDGTRLSIL.

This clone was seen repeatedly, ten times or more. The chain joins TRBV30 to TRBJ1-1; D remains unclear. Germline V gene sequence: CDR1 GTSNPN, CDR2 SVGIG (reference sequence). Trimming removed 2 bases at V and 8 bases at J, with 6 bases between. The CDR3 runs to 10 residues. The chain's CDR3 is CAWSRLEAFF. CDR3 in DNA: TGTGCCTGGAGTCGGTTGGAAGCTTTCTTT.

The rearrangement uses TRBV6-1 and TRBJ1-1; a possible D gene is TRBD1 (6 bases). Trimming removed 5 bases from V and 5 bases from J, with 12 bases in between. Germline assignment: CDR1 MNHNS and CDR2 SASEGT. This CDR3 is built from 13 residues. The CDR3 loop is CASSNTGRTEAFF. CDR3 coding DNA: TGTGCCAGCAGTAACACAGGGCGGACTGAAGCTTTCTTT.

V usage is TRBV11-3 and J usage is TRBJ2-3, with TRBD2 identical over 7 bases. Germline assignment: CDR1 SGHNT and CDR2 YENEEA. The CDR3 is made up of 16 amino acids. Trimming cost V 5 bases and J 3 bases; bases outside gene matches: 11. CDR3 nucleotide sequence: TGTGCCAGCAGCCCCAGGGCGGGAGAGGGTACAGATACGCAGTATTTT. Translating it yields CASSPRAGEGTDTQYF.

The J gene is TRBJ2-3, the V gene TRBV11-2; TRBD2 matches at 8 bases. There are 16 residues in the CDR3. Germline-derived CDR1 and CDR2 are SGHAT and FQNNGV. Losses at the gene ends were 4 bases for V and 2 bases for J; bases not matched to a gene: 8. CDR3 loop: CASSWDAGGPTDTQYF. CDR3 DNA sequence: TGTGCCAGCAGCTGGGACGCGGGAGGACCCACAGATACGCAGTATTTT.

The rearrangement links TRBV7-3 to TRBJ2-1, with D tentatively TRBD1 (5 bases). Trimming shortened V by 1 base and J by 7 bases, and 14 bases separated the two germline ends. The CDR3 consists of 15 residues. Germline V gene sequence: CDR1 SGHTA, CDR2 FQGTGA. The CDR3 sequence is CASSLIRGWLNEQFF. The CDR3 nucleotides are TGTGCCAGCAGCTTAATTAGGGGCTGGTTGAATGAGCAGTTCTTC.

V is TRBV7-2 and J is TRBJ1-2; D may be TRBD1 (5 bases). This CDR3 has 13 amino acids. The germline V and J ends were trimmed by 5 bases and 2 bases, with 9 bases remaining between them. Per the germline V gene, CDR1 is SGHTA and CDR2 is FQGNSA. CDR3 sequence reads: CASSPQGNYGYTF. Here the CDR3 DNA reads TGTGCCAGCAGCCCCCAGGGAAACTATGGCTACACCTTC. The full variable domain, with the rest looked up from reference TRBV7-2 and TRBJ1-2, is GAGVSQSPSNKVTEKGKDVELRCDPISGHTALYWYRQSLGQGLEFLIYFQGNSAPDKSGLPSDRFSAERTGGSVSTLTIQRTQQEDSAVYLCASSPQGNYGYTFGSGTRLTVV.